This T cell receptor beta chain was captured in a study of blood T cell dynamics during melanoma immunotherapy. Study as a whole: First-line therapy was either pembrolizumab or nivolumab with ipilimumab for metastatic melanoma. Study outcomes and limitations: PBMC repertoires of eventual disease-control patients split at W3 into clonality or diversity gains.

The CDR3 runs 15 residues. V was pared by 2 bases and J by 6 bases, with 16 bases between. CDR1 is MNHEY and CDR2 is SMNVEV in the germline V gene (reference sequence). The time point here: pre-treatment baseline. Apart from two fast progressors, RECIST 1.1 response was judged 12 weeks post-infusion. The method was immunoSEQ multiplex PCR; TCRdb's version includes in-frame clones alone and lacks a portion of them. The data show thousands of clones, around 90% seen once. Worth noting for this clone: Its target is unknown.

The TCR sequence derives from a human donor with melanoma. Sequencing used blood, obtained from a patient treated with checkpoint blockade. V usage is TRBV27 and J usage is TRBJ1-2; possible D gene TRBD1, 5 bases. CDR3 amino acids: CASSLSPPGGDGYTF. CDR3 coding DNA: TGTGCCAGCAGTTTAAGCCCCCCAGGAGGGGATGGCTACACCTTC.